The clone carrying this T cell receptor (beta chain) appeared a few times. This sample is part of a study of blood T cell repertoires in COVID-19. In the study overall: The study drew acute and convalescent COVID-19 samples from the United States, Italy and Spain.

Germline CDR1 and CDR2: SGHRS and YFSETQ. This CDR3 has 13 residues. Trimming removed 5 bases at V and 2 bases at J, with 11 bases between. TCRdb's table, derived via immunoSEQ multiplex PCR, lists solely in-frame clones and lacks some. The repertoire has roughly 140,000 clones, around four fifths of them found once; the top ten carry 3.7%. The sequence was collected from a woman older than 75 with acute or convalescent COVID-19. The chain carries TRBV5-1 and TRBJ2-7, with TRBD2 as a possible D gene (5 bases). Sample: peripheral blood. The CDR3 nucleotides are TGCGCCAGCAGGGTAGCGTCAACCTACGAGCAGTACTTC. Protein product: CASRVASTYEQYF.